This T cell receptor beta chain was recorded in a study of blood T cell repertoires in COVID-19. Here immunoSEQ multiplex PCR was the method, and the copy in TCRdb shows in-frame clones only, minus some. The data show under 200,000 clones, with about nine tenths seen just once and 1.5% to 2% held by the top ten. V was cut by 4 bases and J by 3 bases, with 10 bases left in between. The CDR3 length is 14 residues. Germline-derived CDR1 and CDR2 are PRHDT and FYEKMQ (reference sequence). Sequencing was carried out using peripheral blood. The chain couples TRBV13 to TRBJ2-1; no clear D. This clonotype was obtained from a man in his late teens or twenties with active or convalescent COVID-19. CDR3 sequence: CASSSIDIYNEQFF. As DNA, the CDR3 is TGTGCCAGCAGCTCTATAGACATCTACAATGAGCAGTTCTTC. Based on the CDR3 plus reference TRBV13 and TRBJ2-1, the full variable domain is AAGVIQSPRHLIKEKRETATLKCYPIPRHDTVYWYQQGPGQDPQFLISFYEKMQSDKGSIPDRFSAQQFSDYHSELNMSSLELGDSALYFCASSSIDIYNEQFFGPGTRLTVL.